The 10 T cell receptor beta chains presented below share a single source sample, sequenced in a study of blood T cell repertoires in COVID-19. The method was immunoSEQ multiplex PCR; TCRdb's version includes in-frame clones alone and lacks a portion of them. The table has some 190,000 clones, 82% seen once; the top ten hold 7.8%. The sample consisted of peripheral blood. The receptors derive from a woman aged 60-75 years with COVID-19, enrolled during active disease.

This chain uses TRBV6-5 with TRBJ2-1, with TRBD1 as a possible D gene (5 bases). Germline lookup yields CDR1 MNHEY and CDR2 SVGAGI. The CDR3 is 13 amino acids. The V end lost 8 bases, the J end lost 7 bases, and 15 bases lay between the germline ends. The CDR3 reads CASVFGARNEQFF. CDR3 DNA sequence: TGTGCCAGCGTTTTTGGGGCTAGAAATGAGCAGTTCTTC.

The chain links TRBV19 to TRBJ1-1, with 8 bases matching TRBD1. From germline, CDR1 is LNHDA and CDR2 SQIVND (reference sequence). J lost 6 bases, V lost 6 bases, and 9 bases had no gene match. The CDR3 loop spans 14 amino acids. CDR3 coding DNA: TGTGCCAGTAGGAAGACAGGGGTACGCGCTGAAGCTTTCTTT. Translation: CASRKTGVRAEAFF.

The CDR3 loop reads CASSQEGTVDNQPQHF. The CDR3 coding sequence is TGCGCCAGCAGCCAAGAGGGCACCGTAGACAATCAGCCCCAGCATTTT. The chain carries TRBV4-1 and TRBJ1-5, with D hard to call. In germline, CDR1 is MGHRA, CDR2 YSYEKL. The CDR3 loop spans 16 amino acids. Trimming cost V 0 bases and J 3 bases, with 12 bases left between them.

V is TRBV5-1 and J is TRBJ1-2; maybe TRBD1 (5 bases). The germline gives CDR1 SGHRS, CDR2 YFSETQ. This CDR3 is built from 14 residues. V was pared by 0 bases and J by 6 bases, with 12 bases between. DNA of the CDR3: TGCGCCAGCAGCTTGGCGGCAGGGAACGATGGCTACACCTTC. Protein product: CASSLAAGNDGYTF. The variable domain in full, with the rest retrieved from reference TRBV5-1 and TRBJ1-2, is KAGVTQTPRYLIKTRGQQVTLSCSPISGHRSVSWYQQTPGQGLQFLFEYFSETQRNKGNFPGRFSGRQFSNSRSEMNVSTLELGDSALYLCASSLAAGNDGYTFGSGTRLTVV.

This sequence joins TRBV10-3 and TRBJ1-1; unclear D gene. V was clipped by 2 bases and J by 1 base, with 17 bases between them. Germline loops: CDR1 ENHRY, CDR2 SYGVKD. The CDR3 loop spans 17 amino acids. The CDR3 bases are TGTGCCATCAGTGAGGAACCCGAGGGTAGGAGGAACACTGAAGCTTTCTTT. Protein: CAISEEPEGRRNTEAFF.

The chain combines TRBV6-5 with TRBJ1-3; no reliable D call. CDR3 length: 15 residues. Trimming took 6 bases from V and 2 from J, leaving 14 bases between them. CDR1 and CDR2 from the germline V gene are MNHEY and SVGAGI. CDR3: CASSPEGATGNTIYF. CDR3 nucleotides: TGTGCCAGCAGCCCGGAGGGCGCCACTGGAAACACCATATATTTT.

This chain joins TRBV6-1 and TRBJ1-5; 11 bases line up with TRBD1. Germline CDR1 reads MNHNS; CDR2 reads SASEGT. CDR3 length: 15 residues. J lost 5 bases, V lost 2 bases, and 2 bases had no gene match. Written as DNA, the CDR3 is TGTGCCAGCAGTGAAAGGACAGGGGGCTATCAGCCCCAGCATTTT. It translates to CASSERTGGYQPQHF.

The chain employs TRBV30 and TRBJ1-5; weak D call: TRBD1 (5 bases). There are 13 residues in the CDR3. V gave up 0 bases and J gave up 3 bases, with 6 bases separating them. Germline-derived CDR1 and CDR2 are GTSNPN and SVGIG (reference sequence). For the CDR3, the DNA is TGTGCCTGGAGTGTAGGGGACAATCAGCCCCAGCATTTT. It encodes CAWSVGDNQPQHF.

This clone was counted once. Other DNA sequences in the same sample also yield this CDR3. The V gene is TRBV27, the J gene TRBJ2-3; D gene uncertain. Trimming shortened V by 4 bases and J by 3 bases, and 2 bases separated the two germline ends. The CDR3 runs 11 residues. The germline gives CDR1 MNHEY, CDR2 SMNVEV (reference sequence). The CDR3 bases are TGTGCCAGCAGTTCGACAGATACGCAGTATTTT. Amino acid sequence: CASSSTDTQYF.

In its sample, this clone was seen a few times. This chain links TRBV6-2 or TRBV6-3 with TRBJ1-5, with 7 bases matching TRBD1. The CDR3 spans 20 residues. The V and J ends lost 0 bases and 0 bases, in that order; junction bases with no gene match: 14. Germline V CDR1 and CDR2: MNHEY, SVGEGT. The CDR3 region has the DNA TGTGCCAGCAGTTACTCGATCAGGGAGACAGGGCTAAATAGCAATCAGCCCCAGCATTTT. It yields the protein CASSYSIRETGLNSNQPQHF.